The 14 T cell receptor beta chains below all came from one sample that was sequenced in a study of CD8 T cells in Susac syndrome. Random hexamers primed reverse transcription of 0.5 to 1 ug RNA. One entry per CDR3 protein results from TCRdb running MiXCR on the immunoSEQ multiplex PCR reads. The table includes approximately 190,000 distinct CDR3 sequences, about 93% detected once. The specimen sequenced was CD4+ T cells from PBMCs. The receptors come from a human donor in good health.

This clonotype was counted a single time. The chain carries TRBV7-6 and TRBJ2-2, with D perhaps assigned TRBD1 or TRBD2 (5 bases each). CDR1 is SGHVS, CDR2 FNYEAQ, per germline. V was trimmed by 6 bases and J by 15 bases, leaving 14 bases between them. There are 11 residues in the CDR3. The CDR3: CASSPGTWVFF. As DNA, the CDR3 is TGTGCCAGCAGTCCCGGGACCTGGGTGTTTTTT.

The gene calls are TRBV30 and TRBJ1-1; D gene uncertain. CDR1 GTSNPN and CDR2 SVGIG come from the germline V gene (reference sequence). V was shortened by 0 bases and J by 8 bases, with 7 bases between the two germline ends. The CDR3 runs to 11 residues. The CDR3, as DNA: TGTGCCTGGAGTGTCCGGGAGGAAGCTTTCTTT. Protein sequence: CAWSVREEAFF.

The chain employs TRBV6-5 and TRBJ1-6, with D unclear. From germline, CDR1 is MNHEY and CDR2 SVGAGI. V gave up 1 base and J gave up 6 bases, with 10 bases separating them. The CDR3 extends over 15 amino acids. The CDR3 DNA reads as TGTGCCAGCAGTTACTACCGCCAAACTAATTCACCCCTCCACTTT. This translates into CASSYYRQTNSPLHF.

This sequence joins TRBV18 and TRBJ2-1; D tentatively reads TRBD1 or TRBD2 (5 bases each). Germline values: CDR1 KGHSH, CDR2 LQKENI. This CDR3 is 14 amino acids long. Trimming cost V 6 bases and J 8 bases, with 17 bases left between them. The CDR3 coding sequence is TGTGCCAGCTCCCTGAGGGACCTTCGGGATGAGCAGTTCTTC. Its translation is CASSLRDLRDEQFF.

The CDR3 protein is CASSPRQGIEAFF. CDR3 DNA sequence: TGTGCCAGCAGCCCCAGACAGGGGATTGAAGCTTTCTTT. This chain joins TRBV6-1 and TRBJ1-1; 8 nucleotides match TRBD1. The CDR3 loop spans 13 amino acids. The trim removed 6 bases at V and 7 bases at J, leaving 7 bases unmatched. Germline CDR1 is MNHNS and CDR2 is SASEGT.

The gene calls are TRBV4-3 and TRBJ1-1; 8 positions agree with TRBD1. CDR3 size: 21 residues. With V trimmed by 0 bases and J by 4 bases, 22 bases remained unmatched. The germline V gene has CDR1 LGHNA and CDR2 YSLEER. CDR3 sequence reads: CASSQDLSGGQGRAWATEAFF. CDR3 nucleotide sequence: TGCGCCAGCAGCCAAGATCTATCCGGAGGACAGGGAAGGGCTTGGGCCACTGAAGCTTTCTTT.

This chain connects TRBV24-1 to TRBJ2-2, with D possibly being TRBD1 or TRBD2 (6 bases each). V was clipped by 4 bases and J by 5 bases, with 10 bases between them. This CDR3 is 14 amino acids long. Germline lookup yields CDR1 KGHDR and CDR2 SFDVKD. The CDR3 loop is CATSEGGWTGELFF. CDR3 nucleotide sequence: TGTGCCACCAGTGAGGGGGGCTGGACCGGGGAGCTGTTTTTT.

CDR3 loop: CASSLARQGSSRAHYEQYF. For the CDR3, the DNA is TGTGCCAGCAGCTTAGCCCGACAGGGCTCCTCTCGGGCCCACTACGAGCAGTACTTC. The rearrangement links TRBV7-9 to TRBJ2-7; 7 positions agree with TRBD1. The germline CDR1 and CDR2 sequences are SEHNR and FQNEAQ (reference sequence). The V and J ends lost 0 bases and 3 bases, in that order; junction bases with no gene match: 17. The CDR3 is made up of 19 amino acids. The variable domain in full, with the rest retrieved from reference TRBV7-9 and TRBJ2-7, is DTGVSQNPRHKITKRGQNVTFRCDPISEHNRLYWYRQTLGQGPEFLTYFQNEAQLEKSRLLSDRFSAERPKGSFSTLEIQRTEQGDSAMYLCASSLARQGSSRAHYEQYFGPGTRLTVT.

The count of this clonotype is one. This chain links TRBV14 with TRBJ1-1; TRBD1 is a possible D gene (5 bases). There are 13 residues in the CDR3. The germline gives CDR1 SGHDN, CDR2 FVKESK. V lost 4 bases and J lost 11, with 17 bases in between. CDR3: CASSPGGVTLAFF. The CDR3 DNA reads as TGTGCCAGCAGCCCCGGGGGGGTAACTTTGGCTTTCTTT.

The rearrangement links TRBV5-6 to TRBJ2-1; D call uncertain. V was trimmed by 4 bases and J by 4 bases, leaving 18 bases between them. The CDR3 has 16 amino acids. CDR1 and CDR2 from the germline V gene are SGHDT and YYEEEE. The CDR3 DNA reads as TGTGCCAGCAGCCCTCGCAGGACCAACCCTTACAATGAGCAGTTCTTC. It encodes CASSPRRTNPYNEQFF.

The chain has TRBV25-1 and TRBJ2-7, with D maybe TRBD2 (5 bases). The V gene lost 5 bases and the J gene lost 3 bases, with 26 bases spanning the gap. Germline-derived CDR1 and CDR2 are MGHDK and SYGVNS. The CDR3 has 18 residues. The CDR3 is CASSQRLERPPLFYEQYV. In nucleotides, the CDR3 is TGTGCCAGCAGTCAACGTTTGGAGCGGCCCCCTTTATTCTACGAGCAGTACGTC.

The gene calls are TRBV2 and TRBJ2-6; possible D gene TRBD1, 5 bases. V dropped 6 bases and J dropped 0 bases, with 21 bases sitting between them. In germline, CDR1 is SNHLY, CDR2 FYNNEI. The CDR3 has 19 residues. The CDR3 DNA reads as TGTGCCAGCAGCCTGATAGGGGCGGATAGCCTCTCTGGGGCCAACGTCCTGACTTTC. Translation gives CASSLIGADSLSGANVLTF.

This chain links TRBV5-1 with TRBJ2-7; 8 bases match TRBD1. The J segment lost 5 bases and the V segment lost 3 bases, leaving 10 bases of the junction unmatched. Germline V lookup: CDR1 SGHRS, CDR2 YFSETQ. The CDR3 loop spans 15 amino acids. CDR3 nucleotides: TGCGCCAGCAGCTCCGGACAGGGTAAATTGAACGAGCAGTACTTC. Amino acids: CASSSGQGKLNEQYF.

This clonotype occurred once. The chain uses TRBV5-1 and TRBJ2-5, with 11 bases aligning to TRBD2. V was pared by 2 bases and J by 6 bases, with 9 bases of the junction left unmatched. CDR1 SGHRS and CDR2 YFSETQ come from the germline V gene. This CDR3 region has 16 residues. DNA for the CDR3: TGCGCCAGCAGCTTTTCACTAGCGGGGGTGGAAAAGACCCAGTACTTC. This sequence encodes CASSFSLAGVEKTQYF.